This T cell receptor (beta chain) emerged from a study of T cells in women clearing cervical HPV infection (dated by TCRdb to between 2018 and 2020). Study-wide context: Cases were roughly 24 women with histologically confirmed HPV16-related CIN3 or worse, including a couple of invasive cancers. Because only a few women had HLA typing data, the possibility that HLA type acted as a confounder could not be ruled out. The controls were fewer than 30 women whose single incident HPV16 infection cleared within 12 months with no development of precancer or cancer. Among cases, blood sampling came a median of 149 days after lesion detection, with an interquartile range of about 80 to 230 days. An exploratory proof-of-principle case-control study, nested within the Guanacaste HPV Natural History Study in Costa Rica, was conducted to compare TCR repertoires across cervical HPV16 outcomes. Cases had a median age of approximately 35 years compared with approximately 40 for controls, and baseline characteristics showed no significant differences between the groups. Five blinded duplicates per group were added as quality controls, giving roughly 60 samples: 50 or so participants and approximately ten replicates. Cases were matched to controls by age within five years and by the year the sample was collected. Case blood was taken at the visit when the lesion was first identified, whereas control blood was taken when infection was no longer detected. The parent cohort enrolled roughly 9,600 women aged 18 or older in Guanacaste, Costa Rica, during about 1993 to 1994 and followed them for approximately seven years.

A note on this clone: Its binding antigen is unknown. The read comes to an end 3 residues before the CDR3 does, leaving the germline J gene to fill in the end.

Every participant had a single incident cervical HPV16 infection, and women with prevalent HPV16 infections were excluded. Cervical HPV DNA was detected by MY09/MY11 PCR, and genotyping was performed by dot-blot hybridization. Fifteen mL of heparinized blood was centrifuged, after which the buffy coat was aliquoted, frozen at -30 degrees C, and then stored at -80 degrees C. QIAGEN kits were used to extract genomic DNA from the buffy coat specimens. Points the paper makes about the study in general: TRBV6-7 relative abundance was lower in cases than in controls (roughly 0.12% versus 0.15%; Bonferroni P = 0.0008). The cross-sectional design could not show whether associations preceded infection or resulted from it; effector/memory subsets and HPV-specific T cells were not isolated. CIN3+ cases had significantly higher TCR repertoire richness than controls across sequencing depths, but evenness did not differ between the groups. Because T-cell numbers per sample were unknown, differences in richness could reflect varying T-cell content rather than repertoire biology. Random forest classifiers combining richness and V gene abundances distinguished cases from controls with an estimated AUC of about 0.79.

The CDR3 sequence holds 14 residues, the cysteine and phenylalanine included. The DNA shown is the part of the CDR3 that was read: 33 bases, in frame from base 1. From a lookup of the germline V gene, CDR1 and CDR2 are LGHNA and YNFKEQ. V is shortened by 4 bases, J by 1 base, and the region joining them spans 9 bases. Using the immunoSEQ assay, multiplex PCR amplified TCR beta CDR3 regions from an average of 1200 ng of genomic DNA per sample. The assay corrected primer bias using a complete synthetic TCR repertoire to establish an amplification baseline. Amplicons were sequenced on the Illumina platform. The original pipeline was this. Sequence errors were corrected by clustering with frequency ratios and a modified nearest-neighbor algorithm, and the sequences were then analyzed in the immunoSEQ Analyzer using IMGT gene definitions. TCR richness and evenness were averaged over 20 rarefaction repeats at each rarefaction depth, excluding samples with fewer sequences than the depth. Relative abundances of V, D and J genes were compared between groups using Wilcoxon rank sum tests, with FDR correction applied. An intraclass correlation of about 96% for TCR richness and an average of around 82% across 66 gene segments were obtained from the blinded duplicates. TCRdb stores this immuneACCESS table with in-frame sequences only. Part of the clones is absent; in the studies checked, under half of the shortfall reflects unresolved V genes, and no reason is known for the rest. V and J calls and clone size come straight from that table; D and trimming were deduced from the DNA. The sample table gives 42,000 or so clones. The ten largest account for 4.5% to 6% of the sample.

The TCR was taken from a woman aged 18-70 years with a cervical HPV16 infection that either progressed to CIN3+ or cleared (not recorded which). The sample taken for sequencing was blood buffy coat. This receptor chain uses TRBV4-2 and TRBJ2-3; TRBD2 is a weak D gene call, 6 bases matching. The CDR3 has the sequence CASSPGGGTDTQYF. Incomplete CDR3 DNA: TGTGCCAGCAGCCCCGGCGGGGGCACAGATACG.